Below are 30 T cell receptor beta chains sequenced from a single sample in a study of cytomegalovirus exposure and HLA in healthy donors. Here immunoSEQ multiplex PCR was the method, and the copy in TCRdb shows in-frame clones only, minus some. The sample contains 100,000 to 150,000 clones, 70% to 90% of which appear only once. The source material was PBMCs. The receptors were gathered from a woman between 18 and 29 years old in good health and CMV-seronegative.

V is TRBV9 and J is TRBJ1-4; D unclear. The V and J ends lost 0 bases and 2 bases respectively, with 11 bases between them. This CDR3 spans 16 amino acids. Germline CDR1 and CDR2: SGDLS and YYNGEE. The CDR3 spells CASSVVPEGTNEKLFF. CDR3 bases: TGTGCCAGCAGCGTAGTCCCCGAGGGTACTAATGAAAAACTGTTTTTT.

The V and J genes are TRBV7-9 and TRBJ2-1, with 10 nucleotides matching TRBD2. CDR1 is SEHNR and CDR2 is FQNEAQ in the germline V gene (reference sequence). Trimming cost V 9 bases and J 2 bases; bases outside gene matches: 7. This CDR3 spans 15 amino acids. Here the CDR3 reads CASGKAGGTYNEQFF. Written as DNA, the CDR3 is TGTGCCAGTGGAAAAGCGGGAGGGACCTACAATGAGCAGTTCTTC.

Here the CDR3 reads CASSTGTSDNEQFF. The DNA of the CDR3 is TGTGCCAGCAGTACCGGGACTAGCGACAATGAGCAGTTCTTC. The chain combines TRBV25-1 with TRBJ2-1, with 10 bases lining up with TRBD2. Trimming cost V 5 bases and J 5 bases; bases outside gene matches: 3. The CDR3 contains 14 residues. CDR1 is MGHDK, CDR2 SYGVNS, per germline.

This chain joins TRBV6-1 and TRBJ2-7; a weak D match, TRBD2 (6 bases). This CDR3 contains 13 residues. Trimming stripped 4 bases from V and 2 bases from J, with 9 bases between. Germline values: CDR1 MNHNS, CDR2 SASEGT. The CDR3 region has the DNA TGTGCCAGCAGTGCACGACTAGCCTACGAGCAGTACTTC. This sequence encodes CASSARLAYEQYF.

The chain combines TRBV30 with TRBJ1-4; weak D call: TRBD1 (5 bases). This CDR3 region has 14 residues. Trimming removed 6 bases at V and 0 bases at J, with 11 bases between. Per germline, CDR1 GTSNPN and CDR2 SVGIG (reference sequence). The CDR3 loop reads CACPGLATNEKLFF. CDR3 DNA: TGTGCCTGTCCGGGACTTGCAACTAATGAAAAACTGTTTTTT.

Notes on this clone: At one end, the junction sequence differs from germline, possibly due to a read error. V and J are TRBV7-7 and TRBJ2-3, with 10 bases lining up with TRBD2. CDR1 and CDR2 (germline): SSHAT, FNYEAQ (reference sequence). This CDR3 comprises 15 residues. CDR3 loop: CASSPSGSPADTQYF. The CDR3 DNA reads TGTGCTAGCAGCCCTAGCGGGAGTCCCGCAGATACGCAGTATTTT. The variable domain in full, with the rest retrieved from reference TRBV7-7 and TRBJ2-3, is GAGVSQSPRYKVTKRGQDVTLRCDPISSHATLYWYQQALGQGPEFLTYFNYEAQPDKSGLPSDRFSAERPEGSISTLTIQRTEQRDSAMYRCASSPSGSPADTQYFGPGTRLTVL.

The V and J genes are TRBV2 and TRBJ2-1; 7 nucleotides match TRBD1. J gave up 6 bases and V 6 bases, and 11 bases lay outside the gene matches. CDR3 length: 15 residues. From germline, CDR1 is SNHLY and CDR2 FYNNEI. The CDR3 nucleotides are TGTGCCAGCAGCTATACCTCTCACAGGGGCAATGAGCAGTTCTTC. Its protein is CASSYTSHRGNEQFF. Drawing the rest from reference TRBV2 and TRBJ2-1, the complete variable domain is EPEVTQTPSHQVTQMGQEVILRCVPISNHLYFYWYRQILGQKVEFLVSFYNNEISEKSEIFDDQFSVERPDGSNFTLKIRSTKLEDSAMYFCASSYTSHRGNEQFFGPGTRLTVL.

There are a few counts of this clone. The CDR3 DNA reads TGCGCCAGCAGTGCCGGACAGGGAGCAACTAATGAAAAACTGTTTTTT. Translated, it gives CASSAGQGATNEKLFF. The chain joins TRBV10-1 to TRBJ1-4; 8 positions agree with TRBD1. CDR1 and CDR2 from the germline V gene are WNHNN and SYGVQD (reference sequence). The CDR3 covers 16 residues. Unmatched junction bases numbered 4, after V lost 4 bases and J lost 0 bases.

The gene calls are TRBV30 and TRBJ1-1; TRBD1 matches at 8 bases. Germline assignment: CDR1 GTSNPN and CDR2 SVGIG (reference sequence). V shed 3 bases, J shed 2 bases, and the junction held 8 bases outside the gene matches. CDR3 size: 15 residues. DNA of the CDR3: TGTGCCTGGAGGCCGAGACAGGGGACCAACACTGAAGCTTTCTTT. This encodes CAWRPRQGTNTEAFF.

V is TRBV7-9 and J is TRBJ2-1, with TRBD2 matching 9 bases. Per germline, CDR1 SEHNR and CDR2 FQNEAQ (reference sequence). The CDR3 totals 15 residues. Trimming took 4 bases from V and 8 from J; bases not matched to a gene: 9. CDR3 DNA: TGTGCCAGCAGCTCGCTAGCGGGGCTTCGGTATGAGCAGTTCTTC. It is translated as CASSSLAGLRYEQFF.

The rearrangement uses TRBV5-1 and TRBJ2-5, with TRBD2 matching 7 bases. Losses at the gene ends were 4 bases for V and 5 bases for J; bases not matched to a gene: 8. Germline V lookup: CDR1 SGHRS, CDR2 YFSETQ. The CDR3 length is 14 residues. In DNA form, the CDR3 reads TGCGCCAGCAGCCCAAGCGGGGCGTTTGAGACCCAGTACTTC. The encoded protein is CASSPSGAFETQYF. Supplemented by reference TRBV5-1 and TRBJ2-5, the full variable domain reads KAGVTQTPRYLIKTRGQQVTLSCSPISGHRSVSWYQQTPGQGLQFLFEYFSETQRNKGNFPGRFSGRQFSNSRSEMNVSTLELGDSALYLCASSPSGAFETQYFGPGTRLLVL.

The rearrangement uses TRBV28 and TRBJ1-2; TRBD1 aligns across 9 bases. V lost 7 bases and J lost 5; bases outside the gene matches: 14. This CDR3 is 16 amino acids long. Per the germline V gene, CDR1 is MDHEN and CDR2 is SYDVKM. In DNA form, the CDR3 reads TGTGCCAGCAACCCGACCCCCGGGACAGGGTATTATGGCTACACCTTC. Translation: CASNPTPGTGYYGYTF.

J is TRBJ1-5 and V is TRBV5-5; D is possibly TRBD1 (5 bases). CDR1 is SGHKS, CDR2 YYEKEE, per germline (reference sequence). The CDR3 contains 16 residues. V was clipped by 0 bases and J by 4 bases, with 14 bases between them. This CDR3 is CASSLAGGRRNQPQHF. As DNA, the CDR3 is TGTGCCAGCAGCTTGGCCGGGGGACGGAGGAATCAGCCCCAGCATTTT.

V usage is TRBV18 and J usage is TRBJ2-1; TRBD2 is a possible D gene (6 bases). Germline CDR1 is KGHSH and CDR2 is LQKENI. Trimming stripped 8 bases from V and 0 bases from J, with 11 bases between. The CDR3 spans 14 residues. This CDR3 reads CASQAGSSYNEQFF. CDR3 bases: TGTGCCAGCCAGGCGGGGAGCTCCTACAATGAGCAGTTCTTC. Using reference TRBV18 and TRBJ2-1 for the parts outside the CDR3, the full variable domain is NAGVMQNPRHLVRRRGQEARLRCSPMKGHSHVYWYRQLPEEGLKFMVYLQKENIIDESGMPKERFSAEFPKEGPSILRIQQVVRGDSAAYFCASQAGSSYNEQFFGPGTRLTVL.

The gene calls are TRBV13 and TRBJ1-2; D remains unclear. Germline CDR1 PRHDT, CDR2 FYEKMQ (reference sequence). This CDR3 has 13 residues. Trimming left V 2 bases short and J 8 bases short, with 12 bases between. CDR3 nucleotides: TGTGCCAGCAGCTTACGGGAAGCCGGGGGCTACACCTTC. Its protein is CASSLREAGGYTF.

The J gene is TRBJ1-1, the V gene TRBV7-3; D possibly corresponds to TRBD1 (6 bases). Per the germline V gene, CDR1 is SGHTA and CDR2 is FQGTGA. Trimming took off 3 bases at V and 1 base at J, with 15 bases between the two ends. This CDR3 has 16 residues. In nucleotides, the CDR3 is TGTGCCAGCAGCTTTGCGGGGGGCGGTTCGAACACTGAAGCTTTCTTT. Translated, it gives CASSFAGGGSNTEAFF.

The chain recombines TRBV2 with TRBJ2-2; 9 bases agree with TRBD1. Germline loops: CDR1 SNHLY, CDR2 FYNNEI. V gave up 6 bases and J gave up 4 bases; unmatched junction bases: 6. The CDR3 runs to 15 residues. The CDR3 region has the DNA TGTGCCAGCAGCATGGACAGGGGTCGCACCGGGGAGCTGTTTTTT. Translated, it gives CASSMDRGRTGELFF.

In DNA form, the CDR3 reads TGCGCCAGCAGCTGGAGCTCGGGCAGGGTATGGGCCTACGAGCAGTACTTC. It specifies CASSWSSGRVWAYEQYF. The chain carries TRBV5-1 and TRBJ2-7; tentatively, D is TRBD1 (5 bases). The V end lost 3 bases, the J end lost 2 bases, and 21 bases lay between the germline ends. This CDR3 has 17 residues. Germline assignment: CDR1 SGHRS and CDR2 YFSETQ.

The rearrangement uses TRBV5-1 and TRBJ2-7, with 8 bases aligning to TRBD1. Germline loops: CDR1 SGHRS, CDR2 YFSETQ. V trimming: 4 bases; J trimming: 6 bases; junction bases outside the gene matches: 6. The length of the CDR3 is 13 residues. The CDR3 DNA is TGCGCCAGCAGCGCTTACAGGGGGAGCGAGCAGTACTTC. Encoded protein: CASSAYRGSEQYF.

Points on this clone: This is likely an artifact of a read error, given a far larger clone one base away. The chain recombines TRBV11-3 with TRBJ1-1; a weak D match, TRBD1 (6 bases). Trimming cost V 5 bases and J 0 bases, with 25 bases left between them. The V gene's germline CDR1 is SGHNT and CDR2 YENEEA. CDR3 length equals 19 residues. CDR3: CASSQGVSMQGRMNTEAFF. Here the CDR3 DNA reads TGTGCCAGCAGCCAAGGTGTGAGTATGCAGGGGCGAATGAACACTGAAGCTTTCTTT.

This clone has only a few counts. The chain is built from TRBV27 and TRBJ2-7, with TRBD1 matching over 8 bases. This CDR3 contains 14 residues. J gave up 7 bases and V 3 bases, and 8 bases lay outside the gene matches. The germline CDR1 and CDR2 sequences are MNHEY and SMNVEV (reference sequence). Here the CDR3 DNA reads TGTGCCAGCAGTTTGCGGCAGGGGGCGAGTGAGCAGTACTTC. Its translation: CASSLRQGASEQYF.

The chain links TRBV5-4 to TRBJ1-2; no definite D call. The CDR3 is 13 residues long. Per germline, CDR1 SGHNT and CDR2 YYREEE (reference sequence). The ends were cut back, 1 base at V and 4 bases at J, with 8 bases in the middle. CDR3 sequence reads: CASSLQGAYGYTF. CDR3 DNA sequence: TGTGCCAGCAGCTTGCAAGGAGCCTATGGCTACACCTTC. The full variable domain, in which reference TRBV5-4 and TRBJ1-2 provide the parts outside the CDR3, is ETGVTQSPTHLIKTRGQQVTLRCSSQSGHNTVSWYQQALGQGPQFIFQYYREEENGRGNFPPRFSGLQFPNYSSELNVNALELDDSALYLCASSLQGAYGYTFGSGTRLTVV.

The chain is built from TRBV19 and TRBJ1-1; TRBD1 is a possible D gene (5 bases). Per germline, CDR1 LNHDA and CDR2 SQIVND (reference sequence). Trimming took 5 bases from V and 5 from J, leaving 9 bases between them. This CDR3 contains 12 residues. CDR3 amino acids: CASSWRGTEAFF. CDR3 nucleotide sequence: TGTGCCAGTAGTTGGAGGGGAACTGAAGCTTTCTTT.

V usage is TRBV10-3 and J usage is TRBJ2-1, with 14 bases that match TRBD2. V gave up 11 bases and J gave up 3 bases; unmatched junction bases: 6. Germline V CDR1 and CDR2: ENHRY, SYGVKD. The length of the CDR3 is 15 residues. This chain's CDR3 is CASTSGGAHYNEQFF. In DNA form, the CDR3 reads TGTGCCTCGACTAGCGGGGGGGCCCACTACAATGAGCAGTTCTTC.

This rearrangement joins TRBV19 to TRBJ1-4, with unresolved D. V lost 7 bases and J lost 0, with 9 bases in between. Germline CDR1 reads LNHDA; CDR2 reads SQIVND (reference sequence). The length of the CDR3 is 14 residues. CDR3 sequence (DNA): TGTGCCAGTACGGGGATGACAACTAATGAAAAACTGTTTTTT. Its protein product is CASTGMTTNEKLFF.

This chain links TRBV6-6 with TRBJ1-2; 8 bases fit TRBD1. Germline V gives CDR1 MNHNY, CDR2 SVGAGI (reference sequence). V lost 4 bases to trimming and J lost 8 bases; unmatched junction nucleotides: 9. This CDR3 spans 14 amino acids. CDR3 region: CASSSTDRVRGYTF. The CDR3 region has the DNA TGTGCCAGCAGTTCCACGGACAGGGTGAGGGGCTACACCTTC.

This clone was recorded many times. The chain recombines TRBV30 with TRBJ1-5; weak D call: TRBD1 (5 bases). V shed 0 bases and J shed 7 bases, with 10 bases lying between them. Germline V gives CDR1 GTSNPN, CDR2 SVGIG (reference sequence). This CDR3 spans 13 amino acids. This CDR3 is CAWSVSRQQPQHF. The CDR3 DNA sequence: TGTGCCTGGAGTGTTTCCCGACAGCAGCCCCAGCATTTT.

The V and J genes are TRBV28 and TRBJ1-2; D not certain. Trimming took 3 bases from V and 5 from J, leaving 7 bases between them. The CDR3 extends over 12 amino acids. Looked up from germline, CDR1 is MDHEN and CDR2 is SYDVKM. The CDR3 here is CASSFEGYGYTF. The CDR3 nucleotides are TGTGCCAGCAGTTTTGAGGGTTATGGCTACACCTTC.

This clone was recorded a few times. The chain has TRBV4-3 and TRBJ2-2; 8 bases are shared with TRBD1. This CDR3 has 19 residues. Trimming at V came to 0 bases and at J to 3 bases, leaving 12 bases not matched to a gene. CDR1 is LGHNA and CDR2 is YSLEER in the germline V gene. CDR3 in amino acids: CASSQEWAMAGGHTGELFF. CDR3 sequence (DNA): TGCGCCAGCAGCCAAGAGTGGGCCATGGCAGGGGGCCACACCGGGGAGCTGTTTTTT.

The rearrangement links TRBV28 to TRBJ2-5; TRBD1 agrees at 12 bases. This CDR3 region has 15 residues. With V trimmed by 3 bases and J by 5 bases, 4 bases remained unmatched. Germline CDR1 is MDHEN and CDR2 is SYDVKM. CDR3 in amino acids: CASSLGQGARETQYF. CDR3 bases: TGTGCCAGCAGTTTGGGACAGGGGGCGCGGGAGACCCAGTACTTC.